The 7 T cell receptor beta chains reported below all come from one sample, sequenced in a study of T-cell memory formation after mild COVID-19. Via MiXCR, TCRdb re-called the 5' RACE reads, giving one row per CDR3 protein. The table records over 350,000 distinct CDR3 sequences, roughly a quarter of them present only once. Sample: PBMCs or a T cell subset sorted from them (not recorded which). These receptors all stem from an adult woman who had mild COVID-19 (a few samples of this study predate the infection). Cell type and time point are not known.

This clonotype was found a few times. This chain uses TRBV9 with TRBJ2-3, with D unresolved. This CDR3 is 12 amino acids long. V gave up 0 bases and J gave up 3 bases, with 2 bases separating them. Germline V lookup: CDR1 SGDLS, CDR2 YYNGEE. In DNA form, the CDR3 reads TGTGCCAGCAGCGTAGCGACAGATACGCAGTATTTT. Translation gives CASSVATDTQYF.

J is TRBJ2-5 and V is TRBV18; 11 bases fit TRBD1. Looked up from germline, CDR1 is KGHSH and CDR2 is LQKENI. The length of the CDR3 is 16 residues. Germline trimming cut 4 bases from V and 4 bases from J; bases unmatched to any gene: 8. The CDR3 reads CASSRNRDRGSETQYF. The CDR3, as DNA: TGTGCCAGCTCACGGAACCGGGACAGGGGGTCAGAGACCCAGTACTTC.

This rearrangement joins TRBV29-1 to TRBJ2-1, with D perhaps TRBD2 (5 bases). Germline values: CDR1 SQVTM, CDR2 ANQGSEA. This CDR3 is 14 amino acids long. The V end was cut by 5 bases, the J end by 2 bases, with 13 bases between. CDR3 coding DNA: TGCAGCGTTTCCAGCGGTTCAACCTACAATGAGCAGTTCTTC. Translated: CSVSSGSTYNEQFF.

This clonotype was recorded a few times. The V gene is TRBV5-1, the J gene TRBJ1-2, with D possibly being TRBD1 (5 bases). Trimming shortened V by 4 bases and J by 4 bases, and 14 bases separated the two germline ends. The CDR3 loop spans 14 amino acids. Germline V gene data show CDR1 as SGHRS and CDR2 as YFSETQ. The CDR3 DNA sequence: TGCGCCAGCAGCGCCCCGGACACCTTCTATGGCTACACCTTC. Encoded protein: CASSAPDTFYGYTF. The full variable domain, completed using reference TRBV5-1 and TRBJ1-2, is KAGVTQTPRYLIKTRGQQVTLSCSPISGHRSVSWYQQTPGQGLQFLFEYFSETQRNKGNFPGRFSGRQFSNSRSEMNVSTLELGDSALYLCASSAPDTFYGYTFGSGTRLTVV.

This sequence joins TRBV24-1 and TRBJ2-3; a weak D match, TRBD2 (6 bases). V shed 4 bases and J shed 3 bases, with 16 bases lying between them. The length of the CDR3 is 16 residues. CDR1 is KGHDR and CDR2 is SFDVKD in the germline V gene. In nucleotides, the CDR3 is TGTGCCACCAGTGACCGCGGGGCGGGATCGACAGATACGCAGTATTTT. This sequence encodes CATSDRGAGSTDTQYF.

This clonotype was seen repeatedly, ten times or more. This chain connects TRBV12-3 or TRBV12-4 to TRBJ2-3, with D unclear. CDR3 size: 13 residues. Trimming pared 6 bases from V and 1 base from J, leaving 8 bases between. CDR3 sequence reads: CASSLPGTDTQYF. The CDR3 DNA reads as TGTGCCAGCAGCTTACCCGGCACAGATACGCAGTATTTT.

This clonotype has a single count. The chain carries TRBV4-1 and TRBJ2-7; 8 nucleotides match TRBD1. J gave up 5 bases and V 0 bases, and 9 bases lay outside the gene matches. The CDR3 runs 16 residues. Germline assignment: CDR1 MGHRA and CDR2 YSYEKL. CDR3 sequence: CASSQEPWTGLDEQYF. CDR3 DNA: TGCGCCAGCAGCCAAGAACCCTGGACAGGGCTCGACGAGCAGTACTTC.